These T cell receptor beta chains were read from a single sample in a study of blood T cell repertoires in COVID-19. Generated by immunoSEQ multiplex PCR, the TCRdb table keeps only in-frame clones and is missing some. This table has approximately 440,000 clones, about 92% appearing once. The material sequenced was PBMCs or T cells enriched from blood (not recorded which). These receptors came from a man aged 18 to 35 who had recovered from COVID-19. CDR3s include the opening cysteine and the closing phenylalanine or tryptophan. The D gene is left open where the match is weak. Clone size, where shown, is once, few, many, or a class for clones that have expanded.

d_call,j_call,v_call,clone_size,cdr3_nt,cdr3_aa
.,TRBJ2-3,TRBV6-5,.,TGTGCCAGCAGACGCGACTATGCCTCCGGGTATACGCAGTATTTT,CASRRDYASGYTQYF
TRBD2,TRBJ2-7,TRBV7-9,.,TGTGCCAGCAGCCCGAGGCTAGCGGGAACCTACGAGCAGTACTTC,CASSPRLAGTYEQYF
.,TRBJ1-6,TRBV25-1,.,TGTGCCAGCAGTGAATCGGGAACCTATAATTCACCCCTCCACTTT,CASSESGTYNSPLHF
.,TRBJ1-2,TRBV21-1,.,TGTGCCAGCAGCAAAGTTTCAGGAGGCTACACCTTC,CASSKVSGGYTF
.,TRBJ1-4,TRBV11-2,.,TGTGCCAGCAGCTCCCGGGACATCGGGGAAAAACTGTTTTTT,CASSSRDIGEKLFF
.,TRBJ1-2,TRBV7-9,.,TGTGCCAGCAGCACGACGGTCCAAAGCGGCGACTATGGCTACACCTTC,CASSTTVQSGDYGYTF
TRBD1,TRBJ1-1,TRBV4-2,.,TGTGCCAGCAGCCAAGGGACAGGGGTGGACACTGAAGCTTTCTTT,CASSQGTGVDTEAFF
TRBD1,TRBJ1-2,TRBV5-1,.,TGCGCCAGCAGCTCGACCGGGACAGGGTTACCCTATGGCTACACCTTC,CASSSTGTGLPYGYTF
.,TRBJ2-7,TRBV18,.,TGTGCCAGCTCACCAACAACCGGGTCGTTACTCGAGCAGTACTTC,CASSPTTGSLLEQYF
.,TRBJ2-5,TRBV5-8,.,TGTGCCAGCAGCTTATGGGGAGGAGGCCCAGAGACCCAGTACTTC,CASSLWGGGPETQYF
.,TRBJ2-7,TRBV24-1,.,TGTGCCACCAGCGTGGGGCTCGGCGAGCAGTACTTC,CATSVGLGEQYF
.,TRBJ2-1,TRBV28,.,TGTGCCAGCAGTTCGGGAGGACAGCTAAATGAGCAGTTCTTC,CASSSGGQLNEQFF
.,TRBJ2-7,TRBV4-1,.,TGCGCCAGCAGCCCGAACACATACGAGCAGTACTTC,CASSPNTYEQYF
.,TRBJ1-5,TRBV18,.,TGTGCCAGCTCATACTCCCGGGACAAACCAAGCTCTAGCAATCAGCCCCAGCATTTT,CASSYSRDKPSSSNQPQHF
TRBD1,TRBJ1-6,TRBV2,.,TGTGCCAGCACCCAAAGCACCGACAGGGCGAGCAGTTCACCCCTCCACTTT,CASTQSTDRASSSPLHF
.,TRBJ2-3,TRBV9,.,TGTGCCAGCAGCGCTTTACTAGGAGGAACCAGCACAGATACGCAGTATTTT,CASSALLGGTSTDTQYF
TRBD1,TRBJ1-5,TRBV2,once,TGTGCCAGCGGACAGGGCGGCAATCAGCCCCAGCATTTT,CASGQGGNQPQHF
.,TRBJ1-5,TRBV2,once,TGTGCCAGCAGTGAAGCGTCGAGAGGCAATCAGCCCCAGCATTTT,CASSEASRGNQPQHF
.,TRBJ2-2,TRBV7-3,.,TGTGCCAGCAGCAGAAACTCGGTTTCGGGCGGGGAGCTGTTTTTT,CASSRNSVSGGELFF
TRBD1,TRBJ1-1,TRBV5-1,.,TGCGCCAGCAGCTTGAGTTTCCCAGGGGGCGCGAACACTGAAGCTTTCTTT,CASSLSFPGGANTEAFF
.,TRBJ1-1,TRBV10-1,.,TGCGCCAGCAGTGAGCAGACCGGGGGCACTGAAGCTTTCTTT,CASSEQTGGTEAFF
TRBD1,TRBJ1-5,TRBV4-1,.,TGCGCCAGCAGCCAAGACCCAAACAGGGGGCCCCAGCATTTT,CASSQDPNRGPQHF
TRBD1,TRBJ1-2,TRBV28,.,TGTGCCATCCTCAGCACCGGACAGGGGGCAAGGAGAGGCTACACCTTC,CAILSTGQGARRGYTF
.,TRBJ2-5,TRBV3-1/TRBV3-2,.,TGTGCCAGCAGCCAACTAGAGGGTGAGACCCAGTACTTC,CASSQLEGETQYF
TRBD2,TRBJ2-1,TRBV7-9,.,TGTGCCAGCAGCCGGACTAGCGATGGATCCTACAATGAGCAGTTCTTC,CASSRTSDGSYNEQFF